The T cell receptor (beta chain) under discussion was sequenced for a study of early T cells in non-severe SARS-CoV-2 infection. Across the whole study: RNA in bulk from unsorted whole blood was sequenced, and chains were unpaired.

There are many counts of this clonotype. The antigen remains unidentified. Germline CDR1 reads LNHDA; CDR2 reads SQIVND (reference sequence). V gave up 6 bases and J gave up 4 bases, with 10 bases separating them. The CDR3 sequence is 13 residues long. TCRdb independently ran MiXCR on the 5' RACE reads; one entry per CDR3 protein. The repertoire includes tens of thousands of distinct CDR3 sequences, around 10% of them detected once, and about a tenth sits in the top ten. The study, taken as a whole, reports: The VDJdb matching leaned toward anti-spike CD8 responses and overlooked private and CD4 specificities.

This TCR derives from an adult who was a healthcare worker with PCR-confirmed SARS-CoV-2 infection or an uninfected control (not recorded which). The sequenced sample was whole blood. This chain joins TRBV19 and TRBJ1-5, with D possibly TRBD1 on 6 matching bases. CDR3 loop: CASSYRANQPQHF. The DNA of the CDR3 is TGTGCCAGTAGCTACAGGGCGAATCAGCCCCAGCATTTT.